These 32 T cell receptor beta chains came from one sample sequenced in a study of cytomegalovirus exposure and HLA in healthy donors. In the PCR, 60 Vbeta and 13 Jbeta primers were used. Sequenced by immunoSEQ multiplex PCR; TCRdb stores in-frame clones only, minus some. This table has about 90,000 clones, roughly 80% appearing once. The source material was PBMCs. The receptors come from a man aged 30 to 45 in good health and CMV-seronegative.

This chain links TRBV5-1 with TRBJ2-1; 9 bases fit TRBD1. The V and J ends lost 2 bases and 3 bases, in that order; junction bases with no gene match: 3. This CDR3 is 15 amino acids long. Germline values: CDR1 SGHRS, CDR2 YFSETQ. The CDR3 spells CASSLTGGLYNEQFF. The CDR3 bases are TGCGCCAGCAGCTTAACAGGGGGCCTCTACAATGAGCAGTTCTTC.

This clone came up a few times. CDR3: CAWSARGSNSPLHF. CDR3 coding DNA: TGTGCCTGGAGTGCTCGGGGGTCTAATTCACCCCTCCACTTT. This chain joins TRBV30 and TRBJ1-6, with D tentatively TRBD1 (5 bases). The V gene's germline CDR1 is GTSNPN and CDR2 SVGIG (reference sequence). Trimming removed 1 base from V and 6 bases from J, with 10 bases in between. The CDR3 runs 14 residues.

V usage is TRBV30 and J usage is TRBJ1-2, with D possibly TRBD1 on 5 matching bases. The V and J ends lost 3 bases and 6 bases respectively, with 14 bases between them. The CDR3 consists of 13 residues. Germline V gives CDR1 GTSNPN, CDR2 SVGIG (reference sequence). The CDR3: CAWSPPGENGYTF. DNA of the CDR3: TGTGCCTGGAGCCCCCCGGGGGAGAATGGCTACACCTTC.

This clone has more than one count but fewer than ten. The chain carries TRBV5-4 and TRBJ2-5, with a possible D match to TRBD1 (5 bases). The J call is in doubt because the DNA end fits TRBJ2-7 better. Germline V lookup: CDR1 SGHNT, CDR2 YYREEE (reference sequence). This CDR3 spans 15 amino acids. In DNA form, the CDR3 reads TGTGCCAGCAGCTTGGGGACACTTAGCTCCTACGAGCAGTACTTC. Translation: CASSLGTLSSYEQYF.

This clone was seen more than once but under ten times. The gene calls are TRBV7-8 and TRBJ1-3; TRBD1 matches at 12 bases. The trim removed 4 bases at V and 7 bases at J, leaving 8 bases unmatched. The CDR3 is 16 amino acids. Germline CDR1 and CDR2: SGHVS and FQNEAQ. CDR3 residues: CASSSPGTGGRNTIYF. CDR3 nucleotide sequence: TGTGCCAGCAGCTCCCCCGGGACAGGGGGCCGGAACACCATATATTTT.

This clone was recorded a few times. The chain combines TRBV6-1 with TRBJ1-2; D is possibly TRBD1 (5 bases). The CDR3 has 13 amino acids. Germline V gene lookup returns CDR1 MNHNS and CDR2 SASEGT. The V and J ends lost 2 bases and 4 bases respectively, with 8 bases between them. CDR3 DNA sequence: TGTGCCAGCAGTGAAATAGACAGCTATGGCTACACCTTC. Amino acid sequence: CASSEIDSYGYTF.

The chain carries TRBV5-6 and TRBJ1-1; D possibly corresponds to TRBD1 (5 bases). This CDR3 contains 14 residues. The V and J ends lost 0 bases and 0 bases respectively, with 6 bases between them. Germline assignment: CDR1 SGHDT and CDR2 YYEEEE. The CDR3 coding sequence is TGTGCCAGCAGCTTGGACAGGCTGAACACTGAAGCTTTCTTT. Protein sequence: CASSLDRLNTEAFF.

This rearrangement joins TRBV7-9 to TRBJ2-1; D might be TRBD2 (5 bases). The CDR3 consists of 14 residues. V shed 4 bases and J shed 4 bases, with 11 bases lying between them. Germline V gene lookup returns CDR1 SEHNR and CDR2 FQNEAQ (reference sequence). The CDR3 protein is CASSSFGGYNEQFF. As DNA, the CDR3 is TGTGCCAGCAGCTCATTTGGAGGTTACAATGAGCAGTTCTTC. Using reference TRBV7-9 and TRBJ2-1 for the parts outside the CDR3, the full variable domain is DTGVSQNPRHKITKRGQNVTFRCDPISEHNRLYWYRQTLGQGPEFLTYFQNEAQLEKSRLLSDRFSAERPKGSFSTLEIQRTEQGDSAMYLCASSSFGGYNEQFFGPGTRLTVL.

The rearrangement uses TRBV5-4 and TRBJ2-1; TRBD1 aligns across 12 bases. This CDR3 is built from 16 residues. J lost 8 bases, V lost 0 bases, and 6 bases had no gene match. Germline V lookup: CDR1 SGHNT, CDR2 YYREEE (reference sequence). CDR3 bases: TGTGCCAGCAGCTTGGGGGGACAGGGGGCTCAGTATGAGCAGTTCTTC. As protein: CASSLGGQGAQYEQFF.

The genes are TRBV10-3 and TRBJ1-2; D is possibly TRBD1 (5 bases). The V end lost 0 bases, the J end lost 7 bases, and 12 bases lay between the germline ends. This CDR3 has 14 amino acids. Germline CDR1 is ENHRY and CDR2 is SYGVKD. The CDR3, as DNA: TGTGCCATCAGTGAGTCTATGACAGATGGTGGCTACACCTTC. This translates into CAISESMTDGGYTF.

The chain couples TRBV14 to TRBJ1-2; tentative D call: TRBD1 (6 bases). This CDR3 spans 13 amino acids. V was shortened by 1 base and J by 8 bases, with 11 bases between the two germline ends. Germline CDR1 SGHDN, CDR2 FVKESK. The CDR3 region is CASSQVRGSGYTF. CDR3 DNA: TGTGCCAGCAGCCAAGTCAGGGGTTCCGGCTACACCTTC.

This clone has only a few counts. CDR3 sequence (DNA): TGTGCCTGGGATGTAGGAGGCGGCTACACCTTC. This translates into CAWDVGGGYTF. The chain couples TRBV30 to TRBJ1-2; D ambiguous. The CDR3 extends over 11 amino acids. Trimming took 5 bases from V and 8 from J, leaving 12 bases between them. Germline values: CDR1 GTSNPN, CDR2 SVGIG (reference sequence).

V usage is TRBV9 and J usage is TRBJ1-1; D is possibly TRBD1 (5 bases). V lost 2 bases and J lost 4, with 12 bases in between. The CDR3 has 14 amino acids. CDR1 SGDLS and CDR2 YYNGEE come from the germline V gene. The CDR3 reads CASSVRGTGTEAFF. The CDR3 nucleotides read TGTGCCAGCAGCGTGCGGGGGACGGGCACTGAAGCTTTCTTT.

This clone was recorded a few times. The V and J genes are TRBV5-8 and TRBJ2-1, with D perhaps TRBD2 (5 bases). V lost 2 bases and J 4 bases, leaving 13 bases between the germline ends. This CDR3 contains 15 residues. Germline V gene sequence: CDR1 SGHTS, CDR2 YDEGEE. CDR3 amino acids: CASSLRHPGYNEQFF. The DNA for the CDR3 is TGTGCCAGCAGCTTACGGCATCCGGGGTACAATGAGCAGTTCTTC.

This chain links TRBV27 with TRBJ1-1; TRBD1 is a possible D gene (5 bases). The CDR3 runs 15 residues. The germline V and J ends were trimmed by 7 bases and 0 bases, with 15 bases remaining between them. Germline values: CDR1 MNHEY, CDR2 SMNVEV (reference sequence). The CDR3 coding sequence is TGTGCCAGCAACAAATGGGGGGGAATGAACACTGAAGCTTTCTTT. It yields the protein CASNKWGGMNTEAFF.

This chain uses TRBV28 with TRBJ2-3, with 7 bases lining up with TRBD1. The CDR3 is made up of 16 amino acids. V dropped 5 bases and J dropped 0; count of bases not matched to a gene: 8. Looked up from germline, CDR1 is MDHEN and CDR2 is SYDVKM. The chain's CDR3 is CASSSTGTESTDTQYF. CDR3 coding DNA: TGTGCCAGCAGTAGTACCGGGACAGAGAGCACAGATACGCAGTATTTT.

This chain joins TRBV5-1 and TRBJ1-1, with D possibly being TRBD1 (6 bases). Trimming took 2 bases from V and 1 from J, leaving 12 bases between them. Germline values: CDR1 SGHRS, CDR2 YFSETQ. There are 15 residues in the CDR3. The CDR3 sequence is CASSFPPGQNTEAFF. In DNA form, the CDR3 reads TGCGCCAGCAGCTTTCCACCGGGACAGAACACTGAAGCTTTCTTT.

This clone was seen more than once but under ten times. The chain links TRBV10-3 to TRBJ2-3, with D possibly being TRBD1 (6 bases). Trimming stripped 3 bases from V and 2 bases from J, with 12 bases between. Germline CDR1 and CDR2: ENHRY and SYGVKD. The CDR3 totals 15 residues. The CDR3 region is CAISEGRGHTDTQYF. CDR3 bases: TGTGCCATCAGTGAAGGAAGGGGACACACAGATACGCAGTATTTT.

The chain has TRBV14 and TRBJ2-7; a weak D match, TRBD2 (6 bases). V was trimmed by 0 bases and J by 0 bases, leaving 15 bases between them. Germline CDR1 is SGHDN and CDR2 is FVKESK. The CDR3 is 17 amino acids. The CDR3, as DNA: TGTGCCAGCAGCCAAGATCGGAGGGGCATTAGCTCCTACGAGCAGTACTTC. Its protein is CASSQDRRGISSYEQYF.

The chain is built from TRBV10-3 and TRBJ1-1, with D hard to call. V lost 6 bases and J lost 4, with 12 bases in between. Per germline, CDR1 ENHRY and CDR2 SYGVKD. The CDR3 sequence is 13 residues long. CDR3 loop: CAIRLEEGTEAFF. The CDR3 DNA reads TGTGCCATCAGGTTAGAAGAGGGCACTGAAGCTTTCTTT.

The chain's CDR3 is CASSYDLGGQSYEQYF. DNA of the CDR3: TGTGCCAGCAGTTACGACTTAGGGGGACAAAGCTACGAGCAGTACTTC. The chain links TRBV6-5 to TRBJ2-7; tentatively, D is TRBD1 (6 bases). CDR3 size: 16 residues. Per the germline V gene, CDR1 is MNHEY and CDR2 is SVGAGI. Trimming removed 2 bases from V and 3 bases from J, with 17 bases in between.

This clone occurred once. V gene TRBV27 combines with J gene TRBJ1-6, with 9 bases fitting TRBD1. The CDR3 totals 13 residues. The germline gives CDR1 MNHEY, CDR2 SMNVEV (reference sequence). With V trimmed by 5 bases and J by 13 bases, 6 bases remained unmatched. The CDR3 DNA follows: TGTGCCAGCAGTCGGGGACAGGGTTCGCCCCTCCACTTT. This gives the protein CASSRGQGSPLHF.

The chain joins TRBV30 to TRBJ2-3, with 11 bases lining up with TRBD2. The CDR3 loop spans 12 amino acids. From germline, CDR1 is GTSNPN and CDR2 SVGIG (reference sequence). CDR3 sequence: CIAGGPSDTQYF. The CDR3 DNA reads as TGTATAGCGGGAGGGCCCTCAGATACGCAGTATTTT.

This rearrangement joins TRBV18 to TRBJ1-2; 7 nucleotides match TRBD1. The CDR3 has 14 amino acids. The ends lost 3 bases at V and 8 bases at J; junction bases unmatched: 9. Germline V gene lookup returns CDR1 KGHSH and CDR2 LQKENI. The CDR3, as DNA: TGTGCCAGCTCACCCGGCAGGGGGATGGAAGGCTACACCTTC. Translating it yields CASSPGRGMEGYTF.

V usage is TRBV5-1 and J usage is TRBJ2-7; 9 nucleotides match TRBD1. This CDR3 region has 16 residues. CDR1 and CDR2 (germline): SGHRS, YFSETQ. With 0 bases clipped from V and 4 bases from J, the junction kept 8 bases outside the gene matches. CDR3 nucleotide sequence: TGCGCCAGCAGCTTGGCGGGACAGGGCGGCTCTTACGAGCAGTACTTC. Encoded protein: CASSLAGQGGSYEQYF.

The chain carries TRBV29-1 and TRBJ1-4; D gene unclear. V was trimmed by 4 bases and J by 5 bases, leaving 5 bases between them. The CDR3 totals 11 residues. Germline V gives CDR1 SQVTM, CDR2 ANQGSEA. The chain's CDR3 is CSVAENEKLFF. The CDR3 DNA is TGCAGCGTTGCCGAGAATGAAAAACTGTTTTTT.

The chain has TRBV19 and TRBJ1-5; D remains unclear. Trimming took 2 bases from V and 4 from J, leaving 15 bases between them. CDR3 length: 16 residues. Germline CDR1 reads LNHDA; CDR2 reads SQIVND (reference sequence). CDR3 residues: CASSIFPGVGNQPQHF. The CDR3 DNA reads TGTGCCAGTAGTATATTTCCGGGAGTAGGGAATCAGCCCCAGCATTTT. Looking up the rest from reference TRBV19 and TRBJ1-5 gives the full variable domain: DGGITQSPKYLFRKEGQNVTLSCEQNLNHDAMYWYRQDPGQGLRLIYYSQIVNDFQKGDIAEGYSVSREKKESFPLTVTSAQKNPTAFYLCASSIFPGVGNQPQHFGDGTRLSIL.

The sample holds a few counts of this clone. The rearrangement joins TRBV19 to TRBJ2-7; TRBD1 agrees at 10 bases. Trimming at V came to 6 bases and at J to 4 bases, leaving 9 bases not matched to a gene. The CDR3 runs to 15 residues. Germline V gene sequence: CDR1 LNHDA, CDR2 SQIVND (reference sequence). Written as DNA, the CDR3 is TGTGCCAGTAGCATATCGGGACAGGGGAAATACGAGCAGTACTTC. Encoded protein: CASSISGQGKYEQYF.

This clone has only one observation. V usage is TRBV11-3 and J usage is TRBJ2-5; TRBD2 is a possible D gene (5 bases). This CDR3 comprises 14 residues. Looked up from germline, CDR1 is SGHNT and CDR2 is YENEEA. V shed 3 bases and J shed 2 bases, with 10 bases lying between them. The CDR3 spells CASSFRGQQETQYF. The CDR3 DNA reads TGTGCCAGCAGCTTCCGGGGTCAACAAGAGACCCAGTACTTC. Variable domain in full (rest from reference TRBV11-3 and TRBJ2-5): EAGVVQSPRYKIIEKKQPVAFWCNPISGHNTLYWYLQNLGQGPELLIRYENEEAVDDSQLPKDRFSAERLKGVDSTLKIQPAELGDSAVYLCASSFRGQQETQYFGPGTRLLVL.

V gene TRBV6-1 combines with J gene TRBJ1-6; 9 positions agree with TRBD1. V was clipped by 2 bases and J by 16 bases; unmatched bases: 6. The CDR3 length is 13 residues. CDR1 and CDR2 (germline): MNHNS, SASEGT. CDR3 residues: CASSETRGTGLHF. The DNA for the CDR3 is TGTGCCAGCAGTGAAACCAGGGGGACAGGGCTCCACTTT.

The J gene is TRBJ1-2, the V gene TRBV28; TRBD1 agrees at 10 bases. This CDR3 is built from 15 residues. Unmatched junction bases numbered 9, after V lost 6 bases and J lost 5 bases. The V gene's germline CDR1 is MDHEN and CDR2 SYDVKM. CDR3 amino acids: CASRDGQGGRYGYTF. The CDR3 coding sequence is TGTGCCAGCAGGGACGGACAGGGGGGGAGGTATGGCTACACCTTC.

The rearrangement joins TRBV30 to TRBJ2-5, with D perhaps matching TRBD2 (6 bases). Germline CDR1 and CDR2: GTSNPN and SVGIG (reference sequence). Trimming stripped 3 bases from V and 5 bases from J, with 16 bases between. This CDR3 is 14 amino acids long. The CDR3 sequence is CAWSRPRLGETQYF. CDR3 nucleotide sequence: TGTGCCTGGAGCCGCCCTCGACTAGGGGAGACCCAGTACTTC.